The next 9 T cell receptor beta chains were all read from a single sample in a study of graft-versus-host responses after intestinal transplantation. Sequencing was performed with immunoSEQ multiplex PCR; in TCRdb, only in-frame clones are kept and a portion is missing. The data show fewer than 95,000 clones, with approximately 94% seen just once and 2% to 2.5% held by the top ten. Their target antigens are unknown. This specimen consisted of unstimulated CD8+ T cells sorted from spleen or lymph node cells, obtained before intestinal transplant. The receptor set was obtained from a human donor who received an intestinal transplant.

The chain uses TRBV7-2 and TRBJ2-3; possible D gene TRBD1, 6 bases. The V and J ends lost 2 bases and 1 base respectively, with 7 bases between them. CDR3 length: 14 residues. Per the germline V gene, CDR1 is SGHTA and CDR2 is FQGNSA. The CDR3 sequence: CASSLWTGTDTQYF. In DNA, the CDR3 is TGTGCCAGCAGCTTATGGACAGGCACAGATACGCAGTATTTT.

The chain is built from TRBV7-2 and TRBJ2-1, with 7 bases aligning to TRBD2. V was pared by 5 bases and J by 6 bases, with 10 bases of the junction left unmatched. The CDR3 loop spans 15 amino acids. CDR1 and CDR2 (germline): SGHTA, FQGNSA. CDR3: CASSITSAGSNEQFF. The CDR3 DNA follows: TGTGCCAGCAGCATTACCTCAGCGGGGTCCAATGAGCAGTTCTTC.

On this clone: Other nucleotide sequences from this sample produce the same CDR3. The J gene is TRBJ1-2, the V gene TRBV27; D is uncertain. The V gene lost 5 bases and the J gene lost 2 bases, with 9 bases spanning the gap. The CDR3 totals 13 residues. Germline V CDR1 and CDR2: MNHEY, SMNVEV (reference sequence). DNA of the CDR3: TGTGCCAGCAGTCGGACGGGAAACTATGGCTACACCTTC. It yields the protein CASSRTGNYGYTF.

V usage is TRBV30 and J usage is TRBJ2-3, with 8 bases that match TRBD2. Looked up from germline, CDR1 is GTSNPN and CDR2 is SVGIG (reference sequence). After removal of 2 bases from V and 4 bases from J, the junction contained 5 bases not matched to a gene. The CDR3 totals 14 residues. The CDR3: CAWSTTSGADTQYF. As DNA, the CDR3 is TGTGCCTGGAGTACAACTAGCGGCGCAGATACGCAGTATTTT.

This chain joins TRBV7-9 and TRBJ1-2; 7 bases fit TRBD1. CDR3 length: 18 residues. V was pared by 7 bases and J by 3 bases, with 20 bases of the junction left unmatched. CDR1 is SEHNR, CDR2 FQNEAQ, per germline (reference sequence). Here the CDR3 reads CASTVIMKRDRKDYGYTF. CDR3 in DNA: TGTGCCAGCACCGTAATAATGAAACGGGACAGAAAGGACTATGGCTACACCTTC.

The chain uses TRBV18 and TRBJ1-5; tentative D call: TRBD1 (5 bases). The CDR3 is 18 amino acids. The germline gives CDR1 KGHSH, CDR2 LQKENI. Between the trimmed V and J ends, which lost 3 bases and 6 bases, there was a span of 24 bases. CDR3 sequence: CASSPVAGHPSSGQPQHF. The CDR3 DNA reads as TGTGCCAGCTCACCGGTCGCAGGGCATCCTTCTTCCGGTCAGCCCCAGCATTTT.

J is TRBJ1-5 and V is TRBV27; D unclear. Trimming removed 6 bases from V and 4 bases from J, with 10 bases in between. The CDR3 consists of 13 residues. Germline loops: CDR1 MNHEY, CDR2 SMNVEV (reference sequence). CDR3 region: CASSWGGNQPQHF. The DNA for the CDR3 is TGTGCCAGCAGCTGGGGAGGGAATCAGCCCCAGCATTTT.

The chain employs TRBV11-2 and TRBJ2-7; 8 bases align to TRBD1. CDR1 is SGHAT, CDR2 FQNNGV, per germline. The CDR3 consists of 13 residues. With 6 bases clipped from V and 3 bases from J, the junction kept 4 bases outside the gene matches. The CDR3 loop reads CASSSGQGYEQYF. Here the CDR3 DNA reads TGTGCCAGCAGTTCCGGACAGGGCTACGAGCAGTACTTC.

Written as DNA, the CDR3 is TGTGCCAGTAGTTTGGGACACCCGTTAGCTAACTATGGCTACACCTTC. Protein sequence: CASSLGHPLANYGYTF. The chain uses TRBV19 and TRBJ1-2; tentatively, D is TRBD1 (6 bases). The CDR3 loop spans 16 amino acids. The V end lost 5 bases, the J end lost 0 bases, and 16 bases lay between the germline ends. Germline V gives CDR1 LNHDA, CDR2 SQIVND (reference sequence).